The TCR beta chain under discussion was sequenced for a study of blood T cell repertoires in COVID-19 (dated by TCRdb to the early 2020s). About the investigation overall: Collaborator samples came from the United States, Italy and Spain and covered acute and convalescent phases of COVID-19. Samples came from the ongoing ImmuneRACE study (first 160 participants) plus 1,254 subjects from 6 global collaborators. The material from the prospective study consisted of cDNA or gDNA derived from T cells, B-cell-depleted T cells, or PBMCs. The repertoires were released in a freely available public database meant as a resource for research on the immune response to SARS-CoV-2. Where available, HLA class I and class II types were taken from metadata supplied by the sample provider and were not determined by assay-based typing. The sample metadata nearly always contained a de-identified subject ID, COVID-19 status, age in years and sex. Deeply sampled blood TCRbeta repertoires from subjects exposed to, actively infected with, or recovered from COVID-19 were included in the dataset.

The immunoSEQ Assay, a bias-controlled multiplex PCR, was used to amplify TCRbeta CDR3 regions from genomic DNA. Concerning the study's data processing: The number of nucleated cells in each sample was estimated by amplification of reference gene primers within the assay. To quantify the absolute abundance of each unique TCRbeta CDR3 rearrangement, sequence reads were collapsed and filtered. For each sample, productive Simpson clonality was calculated by taking the square root of Simpson's diversity index across productive rearrangements. This is the immuneACCESS table as TCRdb keeps it, with only in-frame sequences that have V and J called. A part of the clones is gone; compared with another copy, unresolved V genes explain less than half, and the rest is unexplained. For V, J and clone size, that table is used; D and trimming come from the DNA. Recorded for this sample are around 95,000 clones; about 90% of them occurred a single time. Of the sample, around 6.9% is held by the ten largest clones.

This clone was seen once. Which antigen it targets is not known. No base qualities exist here, and no much larger clone lies one base off it. The junction shows trimming of 5 bases on V and 3 bases on J, plus 14 bases between the germline ends. The CDR3, cysteine through phenylalanine, is 14 amino acids long. Only the CDR3 DNA stays, 42 bases, in frame from base 1. CDR1 and CDR2 were assigned from the germline V gene (reference sequence) as SEHNR and FQNEAQ. Each collaborating institution followed its own protocols to collect whole blood in K2EDTA tubes. For TCRbeta analysis, collaborator samples were shipped as frozen whole blood, as isolated PBMCs, or as DNA extracted from either sample type. The paper as a whole reports these results and caveats: How much clinical and demographic metadata was included differed by source and by participant, and the metadata was provided uncurated.

This clonotype originated in a man in his thirties or forties in a cohort sampled during active COVID-19. Sequencing was carried out using peripheral blood. This receptor chain uses TRBV7-9 and TRBJ2-7; possibly the D gene is TRBD1, per 5 matching bases. The DNA sequence is as follows: TGTGCCAGCAGCCCCGACAGTATGCGCTACGAGCAGTACTTC. Its translation is CASSPDSMRYEQYF.